This T cell receptor (beta chain) is from a study of shared clonotypes between healthy human individuals. Data came from immunoSEQ multiplex PCR; TCRdb stores just in-frame clones and leaves some out. Found here are about 960,000 clones, less than 85% of them singletons; the top ten hold about 1.5%. This sequence originates from a man aged 18 to 30 in good health. Sequenced sample: memory CD4+ T cells sorted from blood. Sample subset: CD45RA-negative fraction.

CDR3 DNA: TGTGCCAGCAACTCCGAAGACTATGGGGGTAACGAGCAGTACTTC. It specifies CASNSEDYGGNEQYF. The chain is built from TRBV2 and TRBJ2-7, with D possibly being TRBD1 or TRBD2 (5 bases each). Germline loops: CDR1 SNHLY, CDR2 FYNNEI. CDR3 length: 15 amino acids. Trimming shortened V by 7 bases and J by 5 bases, and 21 bases separated the two germline ends.